Listed below are T cell receptor beta chains from one sample, sequenced in a study of HIV-infected patients and healthy controls. TCRdb fed the 5' RACE reads into MiXCR, producing one record per CDR3 protein. The table shows several thousand distinct CDR3 sequences, with 9.3% occurring only once. The sequenced sample was blood, obtained before antiretroviral therapy. The receptors stem from an adult with HIV infection. The CDR3 runs from the conserved cysteine through the conserved F or W. D genes are given only for firm matches. The size entry is marked missing in some rows and otherwise reads once, few, many or a size class.

v_gene	j_gene	d_gene	abundance	CDR3nt	CDR3aa
TRBV10-3	TRBJ2-5	TRBD1	medium-sized	TGTGCCATCAGCCGGGACAGACAAGAGACCCAGTACTTC	CAISRDRQETQYF
TRBV28	TRBJ2-2	.	medium-sized	TGTGCCAGCAGTTGGCAGAACACCGGGGAGCTGTTTTTT	CASSWQNTGELFF
TRBV2	TRBJ1-3	.	.	TGTGCCAGCAGTGAAAGGAGCTCTGGAAACACCATATATTTT	CASSERSSGNTIYF
TRBV7-3	TRBJ2-2	.	many	TGTGCCAGCAGCTCGGACTATCTGAACACCGGGGAGCTGTTTTTT	CASSSDYLNTGELFF
TRBV11-1	TRBJ2-1	TRBD2	many	TGTGCCAGCAGCCTCCCAGCGGGGAGGCACAATGAGCAGTTCTTC	CASSLPAGRHNEQFF
TRBV7-3	TRBJ2-1	TRBD2	medium-sized	TGTGCCAGCAGCATTAGCGGGGGTAGATACAATGAGCAGTTCTTC	CASSISGGRYNEQFF
TRBV7-9	TRBJ2-5	.	many	TGTGCCAGCAGCCAATGGTTGGACTCCCAAGAGACCCAGTACTTC	CASSQWLDSQETQYF
TRBV7-3	TRBJ1-1	TRBD1	many	TGTGCCGGACAGGTGAACACTGAAGCTTTCTTT	CAGQVNTEAFF
TRBV19	TRBJ2-5	TRBD2	.	TGTGCCAGTAGTGTGGGAGGGTACCAAGAGACCCAGTACTTC	CASSVGGYQETQYF
TRBV11-2	TRBJ2-4	.	many	TGTGCCAGCAGCTTAGACGGAACCATTCAGTACTTC	CASSLDGTIQYF
TRBV11-2	TRBJ1-1	.	medium-sized	TGTGCCAGCAGCTTAGTAATGGGAGAGAAGAACACTGAAGCTTTCTTT	CASSLVMGEKNTEAFF
TRBV6-2/TRBV6-3	TRBJ2-7	.	medium-sized	TGTGCCAGCAGTTCCACCTACGAGCAGTACTTC	CASSSTYEQYF
TRBV7-3	TRBJ1-1	.	many	TGTGCCAGCAGCTTAGGATGGGGGCCCCTGAACACTGAAGCTTTCTTT	CASSLGWGPLNTEAFF
TRBV5-6	TRBJ1-5	.	many	TGTGCCAGCAGCCCCGGGGGGGTAGATCAGCCCCAGCATTTT	CASSPGGVDQPQHF
TRBV4-1	TRBJ2-7	TRBD1	many	TGCGCCAGCAGCCATCCGGGACAGGGCCTCTACGAGCAGTACTTC	CASSHPGQGLYEQYF
TRBV6-1	TRBJ2-7	TRBD1	many	TGTGCCAGCAGTGAAGAAGGGGGCAGGGGGCGCGAGCAGTACTTC	CASSEEGGRGREQYF
TRBV4-1	TRBJ1-1	.	.	TGCGCCAGCAGCCGTTTGGAAAACACTGAAGCTTTCTTT	CASSRLENTEAFF
TRBV18	TRBJ2-7	TRBD2	many	TGTGCCAGCTCACCGGGTAGGGCGGGAGTGGCCTCCTACGAGCAGTACTTC	CASSPGRAGVASYEQYF
TRBV28	TRBJ1-5	.	many	TGTGCCAGCAGTCCTGACCGGGGGGCTCAGCCCCAGCATTTT	CASSPDRGAQPQHF
TRBV7-2	TRBJ2-3	TRBD2	medium-sized	TGTGCCAGCAGCTTAGGACTAGCGGGGGGTTCTAGCACAGATACGCAGTATTTT	CASSLGLAGGSSTDTQYF
TRBV5-1	TRBJ2-3	.	few	TGCGCCAGCAGTTCCGGGAGAGTAAAAGATACGCAGTATTTT	CASSSGRVKDTQYF
TRBV30	TRBJ2-3	TRBD2	many	TGTGCCTGGAGTGGGACTAGCGGGTCGGGAGATACGCAGTATTTT	CAWSGTSGSGDTQYF